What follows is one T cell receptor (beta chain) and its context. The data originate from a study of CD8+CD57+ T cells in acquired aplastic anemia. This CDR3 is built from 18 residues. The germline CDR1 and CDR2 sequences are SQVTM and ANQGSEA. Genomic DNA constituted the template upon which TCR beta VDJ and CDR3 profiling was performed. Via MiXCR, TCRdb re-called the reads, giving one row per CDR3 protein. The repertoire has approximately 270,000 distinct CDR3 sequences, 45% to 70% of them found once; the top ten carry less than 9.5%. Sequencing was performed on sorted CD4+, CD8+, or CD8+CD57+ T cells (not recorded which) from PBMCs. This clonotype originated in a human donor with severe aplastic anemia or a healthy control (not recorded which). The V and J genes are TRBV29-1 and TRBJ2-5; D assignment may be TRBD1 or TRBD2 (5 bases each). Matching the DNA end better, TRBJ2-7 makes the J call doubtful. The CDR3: CSVEDRPFGDDGNYEQYF. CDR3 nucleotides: TGCAGCGTTGAAGATCGTCCCTTTGGGGACGATGGGAACTACGAGCAGTACTTC.